This TCR beta chain was obtained from a study of T cells expressing NK-cell markers. Study overall: Repertoire data for TCR beta were derived from sorted T cells (CD3+CD56+NKG2C+, CD3+CD56+NKG2C- and CD3+CD56-NKG2C+). Serological testing identified most of the eight sequenced donors as HCMV-seropositive and one as seronegative. General study points: Dominant NKG2C+ clonotypes accounted for roughly 1.0-8% of CD8+ T cells in about six donors.

The authors made TCR beta cDNA libraries by 5'RACE template switching. This switching added a universal primer site and UMIs. TCRdb derives one entry per CDR3 protein from the 5' RACE reads, leaving out DNA. Its table records about 370,000 distinct CDR3 sequences. Comments on this clonotype: The antigen is undetermined.

The CDR3 is 14 amino acids. Per germline, CDR1 DFQATT and CDR2 SNEGSKA (reference sequence). The genes are TRBV20-1 and TRBJ2-7; the TCRdb D gene call, TRBD2, has no DNA to confirm it. The sequence was obtained from a woman aged 45-65 years in good health. The sequenced sample was blood T cells: a sorted CD56 or NKG2C T cell subset, CD4+ or CD8+ T cells, or bulk PBMC T cells (not recorded which). The CDR3 is CSAYPGTPSGEQYF.